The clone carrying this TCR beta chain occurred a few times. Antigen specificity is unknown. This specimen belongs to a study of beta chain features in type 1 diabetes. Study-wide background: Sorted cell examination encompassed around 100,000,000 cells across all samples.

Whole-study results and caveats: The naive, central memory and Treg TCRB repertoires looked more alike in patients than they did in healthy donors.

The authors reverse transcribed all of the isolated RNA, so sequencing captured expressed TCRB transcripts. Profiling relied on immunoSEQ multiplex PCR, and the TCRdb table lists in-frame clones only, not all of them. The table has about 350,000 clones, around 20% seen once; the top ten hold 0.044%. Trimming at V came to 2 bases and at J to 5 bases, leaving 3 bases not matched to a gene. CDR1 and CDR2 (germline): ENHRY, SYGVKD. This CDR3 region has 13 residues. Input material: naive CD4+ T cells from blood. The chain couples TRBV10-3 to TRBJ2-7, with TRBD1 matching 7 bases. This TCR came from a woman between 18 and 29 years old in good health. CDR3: CAISEIQGNEQYF. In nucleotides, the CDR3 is TGTGCCATCAGTGAGATACAGGGGAACGAGCAGTACTTC.